This T cell receptor (beta chain) was sequenced in a study of radiation and T cells in renal cell carcinoma (dated by TCRdb to the early 2020s). About the full investigation: Samples came from a clinical trial, in which primary renal cell carcinomas received 15 Gy stereotactic body radiation therapy followed by nephrectomy 4 weeks later. A total of around 53 samples underwent TCR beta sequencing, made up of roughly 26 tumors and about 27 peripheral blood samples. A total of 4 million to 5 million unique CDR3 nucleotide sequences, encoding roughly 3,000,000 unique CDR3 amino acid sequences, were found across all 50 or so samples.

Trimming costs V 1 base and J 6 bases, and their ends lie 18 bases apart. From the cysteine through the phenylalanine, the CDR3 covers 17 amino acids. The entry retains the CDR3 DNA only, 51 bases that are in frame from base 1. CDR1 and CDR2 are drawn from the germline V gene: KGHSH, LQKENI. The investigation overall reported the following: Top tumor clonotypes rose in blood from baseline to 2 weeks post-radiation, then contracted by 4 weeks, suggesting transient expansion of tumor-resident clones. Because the trial had a single-armed design, the trial could not examine how radiation dose or scheduling affected the TCR repertoire. Because no pretreatment tumor biopsies were available, whether clonotypes were present in the tumor at baseline could not be determined. Blood repertoire dynamics were not followed beyond 4 weeks after treatment.

Comment on this clone: Its cognate antigen has yet to be identified. No much larger clone is present one base from it, and per-base qualities are unavailable.

TCR beta libraries were generated from genomic DNA with the immunoSEQ kit, following the manufacturer's recommendations. Library preparation used a first multiplex PCR with proprietary primers, then a second PCR adding unique barcodes, with bead cleanups after each round. Each sample batch included a kit-provided positive control reaction and a negative control reaction. The final libraries were assessed on an Agilent 4200 TapeStation D1000 ScreenTape, pooled by volume, and quantified by qPCR. Sequencing was performed on an Illumina NextSeq500 using a MidOutput 150-cycle cartridge, with 156 Read1 cycles, 15 Index1 cycles, and the kit custom primers. The pooled library was loaded at roughly 1 pM with roughly 20% PhiX control spiked in. As for the original processing: Vendor-processed data were analyzed in R, with a clonotype defined as all T cells sharing the same CDR3 nucleotide sequence. In the clone abundance analyses, frequencies in each sample were normalized to that sample's 10,000 most abundant clones. Public T cell clones, which averaged fewer than five per sample, were removed prior to analysis. An abundance difference of at least 32-fold between compartments was the criterion for calling clonotypes tumor-enriched or baseline blood-enriched. A beta-binomial differential abundance model was used to identify clonotypes that expanded or contracted between blood time points. Tumor-blood repertoire similarity was measured with the Baroni-Urbani and Buser coefficient, and groups were compared using two-tailed Wilcoxon tests in R. TCRdb mirrors the immuneACCESS table, restricted to in-frame sequences. Some clones are absent from its copies; in checked studies, under half trace to an unresolved V gene, and the reason for the others is unknown. V and J calls and clone size are as listed in that table; D and trimming were resolved from the DNA. This sample lists around 130,000 clones; 88% were detected once. 5.8% of the sample lies in the top ten.

The sample's time point label, in plain terms: blood 2 weeks post-SBRT. Per the publication, the treatment or condition label means: 15 Gy SBRT to primary tumor, nephrectomy 4 weeks later. To follow tumor-enriched clonotypes, serial peripheral blood was collected from radiation-treated patients at baseline and at 2 weeks and 4 weeks after SBRT. Every patient had renal cell carcinoma of clear cell pathology. The QIAamp DNA Blood Mini Kit (Qiagen) was used to prepare genomic DNA for TCR sequencing. Samples were included in the analyses only if all quality control checks were passed. The chain couples TRBV18 to TRBJ1-4, and possibly TRBD1, on 5 matching bases. The receptor comes from a woman in her 70s with renal cell carcinoma. Sequenced here: blood, sampled from a patient whose treatment included radiotherapy and nephrectomy. The base sequence is TGTGCCAGCTCACCACTTGGCGGCTCAGGGCAGGATGAAAAACTGTTTTTT. Its translation reads: CASSPLGGSGQDEKLFF.